This T cell receptor (beta chain) is drawn from a study of blood T cell repertoires in COVID-19. Some clones are missing from TCRdb's copy, which holds only in-frame ones; the method was immunoSEQ multiplex PCR. The sample gives some 190,000 clones, about 88% of which show up once; around 5% is in the top ten. The CDR3 spans 11 residues. CDR1 and CDR2 (germline): DFQATT, SNEGSKA (reference sequence). V is TRBV20-1 and J is TRBJ1-2, with 7 bases matching TRBD1. The receptor was isolated from an elderly woman with acute or convalescent COVID-19. The sequencing input was peripheral blood. CDR3 nucleotide sequence: TGCAGGACAGGGTTAAACTATGGCTACACCTTC. This translates into CRTGLNYGYTF.